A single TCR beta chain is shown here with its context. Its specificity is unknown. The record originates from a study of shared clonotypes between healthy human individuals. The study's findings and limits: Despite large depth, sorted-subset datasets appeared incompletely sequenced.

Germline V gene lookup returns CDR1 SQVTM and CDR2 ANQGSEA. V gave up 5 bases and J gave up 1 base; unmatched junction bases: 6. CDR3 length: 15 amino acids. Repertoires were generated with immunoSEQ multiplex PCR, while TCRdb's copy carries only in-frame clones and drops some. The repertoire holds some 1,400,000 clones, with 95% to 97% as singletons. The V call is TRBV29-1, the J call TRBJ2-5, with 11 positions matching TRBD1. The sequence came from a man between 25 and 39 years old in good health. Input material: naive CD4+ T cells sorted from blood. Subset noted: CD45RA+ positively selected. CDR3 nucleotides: TGCAGCGTTTTCGGGACAGGGGGGTTCCAAGAGACCCAGTACTTC. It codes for CSVFGTGGFQETQYF.